Listed below are T cell receptor beta chains from one sample, sequenced in a study of CD8 T cells in ankylosing spondylitis. TCRdb passed the 5' RACE reads through MiXCR, listing each CDR3 protein once. The repertoire consists of about 220,000 distinct CDR3 sequences, with over 9.5% occurring once and the leading ten covering 21%. The sequenced material came from blood, either unsorted or a sorted T cell fraction (not recorded which). The receptors derive from a male donor with ankylosing spondylitis or in good health (not recorded which). Both conserved end residues are part of each CDR3. A D gene is named only where the DNA matches it firmly. Some rows mark clone size as missing; the rest say once, few, many or name a class of expanded clone.

v_gene: TRBV20-1; j_gene: TRBJ2-7; d_gene: TRBD2; abundance: many; CDR3aa: CSARWGAGVEQYF; CDR3nt: TGCAGTGCTAGGTGGGGAGCGGGGGTCGAGCAGTACTTC
v_gene: TRBV24-1; j_gene: TRBJ2-3; d_gene: NA; abundance: NA; CDR3aa: CATSDFTGADTQYF; CDR3nt: TGTGCCACCAGTGATTTTACGGGGGCAGATACGCAGTATTTT
v_gene: TRBV6-5; j_gene: TRBJ2-7; d_gene: NA; abundance: NA; CDR3aa: CASSYDTESYEQYF; CDR3nt: TGTGCCAGCAGTTACGACACAGAATCCTACGAGCAGTACTTC
v_gene: TRBV29-1; j_gene: TRBJ1-5; d_gene: NA; abundance: NA; CDR3aa: CSVGQLDQPQHF; CDR3nt: TGCAGCGTAGGGCAGTTGGACCAGCCCCAGCATTTT
v_gene: TRBV7-8; j_gene: TRBJ1-5; d_gene: TRBD1; abundance: many; CDR3aa: CASSPEGTGFGQPQHF; CDR3nt: TGTGCCAGCAGCCCCGAAGGGACAGGGTTCGGTCAGCCCCAGCATTTT
v_gene: TRBV5-1; j_gene: TRBJ1-1; d_gene: NA; abundance: many; CDR3aa: CASSQSPMNTEAFF; CDR3nt: TGCGCCAGCAGCCAGTCTCCAATGAACACTGAAGCTTTCTTT
v_gene: TRBV7-2; j_gene: TRBJ2-1; d_gene: TRBD2; abundance: NA; CDR3aa: CASSLAGGTLGGNEQFF; CDR3nt: TGTGCCAGCAGCTTAGCGGGGGGGACTCTGGGGGGCAATGAGCAGTTCTTC
v_gene: TRBV7-6; j_gene: TRBJ1-2; d_gene: NA; abundance: NA; CDR3aa: CASSLFKRGFDYGYTF; CDR3nt: TGTGCCAGCAGCTTGTTTAAAAGGGGGTTCGACTATGGCTACACCTTC
v_gene: TRBV20-1; j_gene: TRBJ2-5; d_gene: TRBD2; abundance: NA; CDR3aa: CSARDRAHLAGEETQYF; CDR3nt: TGCAGTGCTAGAGATCGGGCCCACCTAGCGGGGGAAGAGACCCAGTACTTC
v_gene: TRBV27; j_gene: TRBJ1-4; d_gene: NA; abundance: NA; CDR3aa: CASSLYGYEGIREKLFF; CDR3nt: TGTGCCAGCAGTTTATATGGGTACGAGGGGATAAGGGAAAAACTGTTTTTT
v_gene: TRBV6-1; j_gene: TRBJ2-1; d_gene: TRBD2; abundance: many; CDR3aa: CASSRGLAWTNEQFF; CDR3nt: TGTGCCAGCAGTCGCGGACTAGCGTGGACCAATGAGCAGTTCTTC
v_gene: TRBV5-1; j_gene: TRBJ2-7; d_gene: NA; abundance: few; CDR3aa: CASSLVSDEQYF; CDR3nt: TGCGCCAGCAGCTTGGTCAGCGACGAGCAGTACTTC
v_gene: TRBV28; j_gene: TRBJ1-5; d_gene: NA; abundance: many; CDR3aa: CASRPSGGSGNQPQHF; CDR3nt: TGTGCCAGCCGTCCATCGGGGGGCTCGGGCAATCAGCCCCAGCATTTT
v_gene: TRBV7-8; j_gene: TRBJ1-2; d_gene: NA; abundance: NA; CDR3aa: CASSNDRFPGYGYTF; CDR3nt: TGTGCCAGCAGCAACGACAGATTCCCCGGCTATGGCTACACCTTC
v_gene: TRBV20-1; j_gene: TRBJ1-4; d_gene: NA; abundance: many; CDR3aa: CSATEGKGEKLFF; CDR3nt: TGCAGTGCCACCGAGGGAAAGGGTGAAAAACTGTTTTTT
v_gene: TRBV5-1; j_gene: TRBJ2-4; d_gene: NA; abundance: many; CDR3aa: CASSLGGTEKNIQYF; CDR3nt: TGCGCCAGCAGCCTGGGCGGGACAGAAAAAAACATTCAGTACTTC
v_gene: TRBV28; j_gene: TRBJ1-2; d_gene: NA; abundance: NA; CDR3aa: CASTYPGVVGANYGYPF; CDR3nt: TGTGCCAGCACCTACCCAGGGGTAGTAGGGGCTAACTATGGCTACCCCTTC
v_gene: TRBV12-3/TRBV12-4; j_gene: TRBJ1-6; d_gene: NA; abundance: many; CDR3aa: CASSFSDLSPLHF; CDR3nt: TGTGCCAGCAGTTTCTCGGATTTGTCACCCCTCCACTTT
v_gene: TRBV20-1; j_gene: TRBJ1-2; d_gene: NA; abundance: many; CDR3aa: CSAGQGKDGYTF; CDR3nt: TGCAGTGCTGGGCAGGGAAAGGATGGCTACACCTTC
v_gene: TRBV24-1; j_gene: TRBJ1-6; d_gene: NA; abundance: many; CDR3aa: CATRVFEWEGGHSPLHF; CDR3nt: TGTGCCACCAGGGTATTTGAGTGGGAGGGGGGACATTCACCCCTCCACTTT
v_gene: TRBV5-1; j_gene: TRBJ1-1; d_gene: NA; abundance: many; CDR3aa: CASSFLREGNTEAFF; CDR3nt: TGCGCCAGCAGCTTCCTCAGGGAGGGGAACACTGAAGCTTTCTTT
v_gene: TRBV5-1; j_gene: TRBJ1-1; d_gene: NA; abundance: many; CDR3aa: CASSRGIGTEAFF; CDR3nt: TGCGCCAGCAGCCGGGGAATCGGGACAGAAGCTTTCTTT
v_gene: TRBV6-1; j_gene: TRBJ2-7; d_gene: NA; abundance: few; CDR3aa: CASSSGTQALEQYF; CDR3nt: TGTGCCAGCAGCTCCGGGACCCAGGCACTCGAGCAGTACTTC
v_gene: TRBV7-3; j_gene: TRBJ2-1; d_gene: TRBD2; abundance: many; CDR3aa: CASSSIAGGPYNEQFF; CDR3nt: TGTGCCAGCAGCTCAATAGCGGGGGGGCCTTACAATGAGCAGTTCTTC
v_gene: TRBV20-1; j_gene: TRBJ2-7; d_gene: TRBD1; abundance: many; CDR3aa: CSAQIDRASYEQYF; CDR3nt: TGCAGTGCGCAAATCGACAGGGCTTCCTACGAGCAGTACTTC
v_gene: TRBV6-5; j_gene: TRBJ2-5; d_gene: NA; abundance: NA; CDR3aa: CASTAGQETQYF; CDR3nt: TGTGCCAGCACCGCGGGACAAGAGACCCAGTACTTC
v_gene: TRBV12-3/TRBV12-4; j_gene: TRBJ2-3; d_gene: NA; abundance: few; CDR3aa: CASTPRVNTDTQYF; CDR3nt: TGTGCCAGCACTCCCCGAGTCAACACAGATACGCAGTATTTT
v_gene: TRBV12-3/TRBV12-4; j_gene: TRBJ1-5; d_gene: TRBD1; abundance: few; CDR3aa: CASSPTGTTMYSNQPQHF; CDR3nt: TGTGCCAGCAGCCCGACAGGGACCACCATGTATAGCAATCAGCCCCAGCATTTT
v_gene: TRBV12-3/TRBV12-4; j_gene: TRBJ2-1; d_gene: NA; abundance: many; CDR3aa: CASSNRLNNEQFF; CDR3nt: TGTGCCAGCAGTAACAGGCTGAACAATGAGCAGTTCTTC
v_gene: TRBV6-1; j_gene: TRBJ1-5; d_gene: NA; abundance: many; CDR3aa: CASSESGPGVGGPQHF; CDR3nt: TGTGCCAGCAGTGAATCTGGGCCGGGGGTAGGCGGCCCCCAGCATTTT
v_gene: TRBV12-3/TRBV12-4; j_gene: TRBJ2-6; d_gene: NA; abundance: NA; CDR3aa: CASSYRASGANVLTF; CDR3nt: TGTGCCAGCAGTTACAGGGCATCTGGGGCCAACGTCCTGACTTTC
v_gene: TRBV30; j_gene: TRBJ1-2; d_gene: NA; abundance: NA; CDR3aa: CAWRVAGLYGYTF; CDR3nt: TGTGCCTGGAGGGTGGCCGGCCTCTATGGCTACACCTTC
v_gene: TRBV20-1; j_gene: TRBJ1-1; d_gene: TRBD1; abundance: many; CDR3aa: CSADTGVETEAFF; CDR3nt: TGCAGTGCGGATACAGGGGTGGAGACTGAAGCTTTCTTT
v_gene: TRBV6-1; j_gene: TRBJ1-2; d_gene: TRBD1; abundance: many; CDR3aa: CASTRDSRLYGYTF; CDR3nt: TGTGCCAGCACCAGGGACAGCCGCCTCTATGGCTACACCTTC
v_gene: TRBV7-9; j_gene: TRBJ2-1; d_gene: NA; abundance: NA; CDR3aa: CASSQRTPSLEQFF; CDR3nt: TGTGCCAGCAGCCAAAGGACCCCCTCCCTTGAGCAGTTCTTC
v_gene: TRBV5-1; j_gene: TRBJ2-3; d_gene: TRBD2; abundance: many; CDR3aa: CASSVAGGAGTDTQYF; CDR3nt: TGCGCCAGCAGCGTCGCCGGGGGGGCCGGCACAGATACGCAGTATTTT